This T cell receptor beta chain was captured in a study of Tregs in tolerant kidney transplant recipients. Unstimulated Tregs (CD4+CD25+CD127-) and CD4+CD25- non-Tregs were sorted from PBMCs. Study results and caveats: Tregs expanded with activated donor B cells seemed most donor-specific. Findings come from small patient numbers and require larger validation.

Data came from immunoSEQ multiplex PCR; TCRdb stores just in-frame clones and leaves some out. Of roughly 250,000 clones listed, 80% to 85% are singletons. As regards this clone: What it binds is not known.

Germline loops: CDR1 SGHNT, CDR2 YYREEE (reference sequence). V shed 0 bases and J shed 5 bases, with 14 bases lying between them. The CDR3 has 15 residues. The source material was CD4+ T cells from blood. This TCR came from a human donor in good health. The chain is built from TRBV5-4 and TRBJ1-1, with unresolved D. The CDR3 reads CASSLEERKGTEAFF. The DNA for the CDR3 is TGTGCCAGCAGCTTGGAGGAGAGAAAAGGTACTGAAGCTTTCTTT.